This T cell receptor beta chain is drawn from a study of lymphopenia after photon versus proton radiotherapy (dated by TCRdb to the late 2010s). Study-wide context: The study compared the immunological effects of photon versus proton radiation therapy in patients with gastrointestinal tumors who developed high-grade lymphopenia. The cohort included roughly 18 patients with gastrointestinal tumors who developed lymphopenia after receiving either photon or proton therapy. The study was designed to characterize how the impact on the immune system differs between the two radiation modalities. The investigation overall reported the following: Once the lymphocyte count had reached its nadir, the repertoires of photon-treated patients showed oligoclonal expansion, particularly of CD8+ Temra cells, and this expansion drove the decline in diversity. The survival association was assessed only in patients who died, and the authors presented better survival with proton therapy as a possibility rather than a demonstrated result. Among patients across the cohort who died, overall survival time showed an inverse correlation with a larger post-nadir drop in TCR diversity. During treatment, patients who received proton therapy stayed relatively stable, whereas patients who received photon therapy lost naive T cells and TCR diversity and gained effector/memory populations.

Library preparation employed the immunoSEQ multiplex PCR assay. T cell repertoires were profiled by deep sequencing of rearranged TCR beta loci, alongside multiparametric flow cytometry. Imported from immuneACCESS, the table was reduced by TCRdb to in-frame sequences with V and J called. These copies leave out some clones; in studies compared against another copy, an unresolved V gene accounts for under half, and the cause of the remainder is not known. In this sample the table shows 25,000 to 30,000 clones, 90% of which occur a single time. The ten most abundant clones make up 0.75% to 0.9% of the sample. From cysteine to phenylalanine, the CDR3 is 14 amino acids long. Of the read, only the CDR3 DNA is kept; its 42 bases are in frame from base 1. Trimming takes 2 bases from V and 6 bases from J, and the germline ends sit 10 bases apart. CDR1 and CDR2, looked up from the germline V gene, are SNHLY and FYNNEI.

With respect to this clone: The specificity of this receptor is unknown. Base quality data are lacking; no much larger clone is found one base away.

Here the sequenced sample was peripheral blood, taken from a patient treated with photon-based radiotherapy. The chain joins TRBV2 to TRBJ2-2; a weak D assignment points to TRBD1 (5 bases agree). This sequence was found in a woman in her forties or fifties with cholangiocarcinoma. The nucleotide sequence reads as follows: TGTGCCAGCAGTGAAACCACAGGTTCCGGGGAGCTGTTTTTT. Protein translation: CASSETTGSGELFF.